Below, 4 T cell receptor beta chains from the same sample are listed, as sequenced in a study of CD8 T cells in Susac syndrome. Random hexamers were used to reverse transcribe an amount of about 0.5 to 1 ug RNA. MiXCR was run by TCRdb on the immunoSEQ multiplex PCR reads, yielding one entry per CDR3 protein. This table has approximately 79,000 distinct CDR3 sequences, 85% to 95% appearing once. Material for sequencing was CD8+ T cells from PBMCs. The receptors were gathered from a human donor with Susac syndrome.

This chain links TRBV20-1 with TRBJ2-7, with unresolved D. The germline CDR1 and CDR2 sequences are DFQATT and SNEGSKA (reference sequence). This CDR3 region has 13 residues. V was clipped by 0 bases and J by 6 bases, with 12 bases between them. CDR3 DNA sequence: TGCAGTGCTAGAGATTACAGCCACACCGAGCAGTACTTC. Encoded protein: CSARDYSHTEQYF.

The chain couples TRBV18 to TRBJ1-3; TRBD1 is a possible D gene (5 bases). Trimming pared 2 bases from V and 2 bases from J, leaving 13 bases between. The CDR3 totals 16 residues. The V gene's germline CDR1 is KGHSH and CDR2 LQKENI. CDR3 coding DNA: TGTGCCAGCTCACCATCAGGGAATCTCGCTGGAAACACCATATATTTT. This encodes CASSPSGNLAGNTIYF.

This chain links TRBV28 with TRBJ1-5; D remains unclear. The CDR3 length is 14 residues. Germline CDR1 is MDHEN and CDR2 is SYDVKM. The germline V and J ends were trimmed by 3 bases and 5 bases, with 11 bases remaining between them. Written as DNA, the CDR3 is TGTGCCAGCAGTTTCGTCTCAGGACATCAGCCCCAGCATTTT. It yields the protein CASSFVSGHQPQHF.

The chain has TRBV20-1 and TRBJ1-2; maybe TRBD1 (5 bases). CDR1 is DFQATT, CDR2 SNEGSKA, per germline (reference sequence). The CDR3 loop spans 16 amino acids. V was cut by 0 bases and J by 5 bases, with 19 bases left in between. The CDR3 region is CSARDHKGPGGYGYTF. DNA of the CDR3: TGCAGTGCTAGAGATCATAAGGGACCGGGAGGTTATGGCTACACCTTC.